These 21 T cell receptor beta chains were sequenced from one sample in a study of CD8+ T cells in alopecia areata. Following extraction, RNA underwent reverse transcription to cDNA, which served as the sequencing template. TCRdb keeps only in-frame clones here, not all; method: immunoSEQ multiplex PCR. The top ten clones hold around 10% of a sample with 93,000 or so clones, around 59% of them seen once. The sample taken for sequencing was CD4+ T cells sorted from blood. Every receptor here comes from a human donor in good health.

This clone was seen only once. The V call is TRBV5-6, the J call TRBJ1-4; possibly TRBD1 for D (5 bases). CDR3 length: 14 amino acids. Per the germline V gene, CDR1 is SGHDT and CDR2 is YYEEEE. Trimming cost V 0 bases and J 6 bases, with 9 bases left between them. DNA of the CDR3: TGTGCCAGCAGCTTGGACAGGCGGGATGAAAAACTGTTTTTT. It translates to CASSLDRRDEKLFF.

The J gene is TRBJ2-1, the V gene TRBV27; no definite D call. The CDR3 has 13 amino acids. Per the germline V gene, CDR1 is MNHEY and CDR2 is SMNVEV (reference sequence). V was pared by 3 bases and J by 7 bases, with 10 bases between. DNA of the CDR3: TGTGCCAGCAGTTTTCTGGAAGGTAATGAGCAGTTCTTC. Amino acids: CASSFLEGNEQFF.

V usage is TRBV27 and J usage is TRBJ2-1; tentatively, D is TRBD1 (7 bases). CDR3 length equals 15 residues. The V end lost 5 bases, the J end lost 5 bases, and 16 bases lay between the germline ends. The germline V gene encodes CDR1 MNHEY and CDR2 SMNVEV (reference sequence). The CDR3 DNA reads TGTGCCAGCAGTAAGAGGAGGGACAGCAACAATGAGCAGTTCTTC. Translation: CASSKRRDSNNEQFF.

In this sample, this clone turned up a few times. The rearrangement joins TRBV4-2 to TRBJ1-4, with 7 nucleotides matching TRBD1. The ends lost 4 bases at V and 4 bases at J; junction bases unmatched: 12. CDR1 is LGHNA and CDR2 is YNFKEQ in the germline V gene. CDR3 size: 17 residues. The CDR3, as DNA: TGTGCCAGCAGCCCCCTAGGAGGGGGCGGGGGTAATGAAAAACTGTTTTTT. The encoded protein is CASSPLGGGGGNEKLFF.

The DNA for the CDR3 is TGTGCCAGCAGTGAAAGTCTGAACACTGAAGCTTTCTTT. Protein: CASSESLNTEAFF. The chain carries TRBV2 and TRBJ1-1; D gene uncertain. Trimming shortened V by 2 bases and J by 0 bases, and 4 bases separated the two germline ends. Germline CDR1 is SNHLY and CDR2 is FYNNEI. This CDR3 is built from 13 residues.

In this sample, this clone turned up once. This chain uses TRBV25-1 with TRBJ2-3, with TRBD2 identical over 8 bases. Germline trimming cut 5 bases from V and 2 bases from J; bases unmatched to any gene: 6. The CDR3 extends over 15 amino acids. Per the germline V gene, CDR1 is MGHDK and CDR2 is SYGVNS. The CDR3 sequence is CASSKRGGNTDTQYF. CDR3 nucleotides: TGTGCCAGCAGTAAACGGGGGGGCAACACAGATACGCAGTATTTT. Based on the CDR3 plus reference TRBV25-1 and TRBJ2-3, the full variable domain is EADIYQTPRYLVIGTGKKITLECSQTMGHDKMYWYQQDPGMELHLIHYSYGVNSTEKGDLSSESTVSRIRTEHFPLTLESARPSHTSQYLCASSKRGGNTDTQYFGPGTRLTVL.

The DNA of the CDR3 is TGTGCCAGCCTGACAGGGGGGGAAGAGACCCAGTACTTC. Translation: CASLTGGEETQYF. V and J are TRBV6-6 and TRBJ2-5, with 9 bases matching TRBD1. The CDR3 has 13 residues. V trimming: 8 bases; J trimming: 3 bases; junction bases outside the gene matches: 4. Germline assignment: CDR1 MNHNY and CDR2 SVGAGI (reference sequence).

The chain combines TRBV23-1 with TRBJ1-5; D not certain. TRBV23-1 is an ORF for which the function is uncertain. Trimming pared 4 bases from V and 5 bases from J, leaving 6 bases between. The CDR3 is made up of 12 amino acids. The CDR3 sequence is CASSRSDQPQHF. Written as DNA, the CDR3 is TGCGCCAGCAGTCGGTCTGATCAGCCCCAGCATTTT.

The chain has TRBV28 and TRBJ1-6; 7 bases map to TRBD1. The CDR3 has 16 residues. Germline-derived CDR1 and CDR2 are MDHEN and SYDVKM. Trimming removed 2 bases from V and 7 bases from J; junction bases left unmatched: 8. CDR3 sequence (DNA): TGTGCCAGCAGTTTACCCCCCAGGGGGACCAATTCACCCCTCCACTTT. Translated: CASSLPPRGTNSPLHF.

This chain links TRBV2 with TRBJ2-3; D unresolved. V gave up 5 bases and J gave up 3 bases, with 3 bases separating them. CDR1 is SNHLY and CDR2 is FYNNEI in the germline V gene. This CDR3 is built from 11 residues. CDR3: CASSRTDTQYF. Written as DNA, the CDR3 is TGTGCCAGCAGTAGGACAGATACGCAGTATTTT.

This rearrangement joins TRBV4-2 to TRBJ1-5; unclear D gene. V dropped 0 bases and J dropped 7 bases, with 10 bases sitting between them. The CDR3 covers 14 residues. Germline CDR1 reads LGHNA; CDR2 reads YNFKEQ. The CDR3 region has the DNA TGTGCCAGCAGCCAAGATCGAGGGAGGCAGCCCCAGCATTTT. This translates into CASSQDRGRQPQHF.

This clone showed up just a few times. V usage is TRBV30 and J usage is TRBJ2-7; 10 bases align to TRBD2. The CDR3 loop spans 14 amino acids. Trimming removed 3 bases from V and 1 base from J; junction bases left unmatched: 3. Germline V lookup: CDR1 GTSNPN, CDR2 SVGIG (reference sequence). CDR3 region: CAWREAGGSYEQYF. The CDR3 DNA is TGTGCCTGGAGAGAAGCGGGGGGGTCCTACGAGCAGTACTTC.

This clone was seen only a few times. V is TRBV10-3 and J is TRBJ1-1; TRBD1 might be the D (5 bases). CDR3 length: 14 residues. Between the trimmed V and J ends, which lost 6 bases and 5 bases, there was a span of 16 bases. Germline V gene lookup returns CDR1 ENHRY and CDR2 SYGVKD. Written as DNA, the CDR3 is TGTGCCATCAGCCCAGAGGTACCAGGGACTGAAGCTTTCTTT. It is translated as CAISPEVPGTEAFF.

The chain has TRBV28 and TRBJ2-4, with D maybe TRBD1 (7 bases). Trimming took 7 bases from V and 7 from J, leaving 20 bases between them. The CDR3 loop spans 15 amino acids. CDR1 is MDHEN and CDR2 is SYDVKM in the germline V gene. CDR3 sequence: CASTPRDSPTNIQYF. The CDR3 DNA reads TGTGCCAGCACCCCGCGGGACAGTCCTACTAACATTCAGTACTTC.

V gene TRBV4-2 combines with J gene TRBJ2-5; 8 nucleotides align to TRBD2. Germline-derived CDR1 and CDR2 are LGHNA and YNFKEQ. This CDR3 is built from 15 residues. The trim removed 4 bases at V and 3 bases at J, leaving 7 bases unmatched. CDR3 in amino acids: CASSRTGGREETQYF. CDR3 DNA: TGTGCCAGCAGCCGGACGGGGGGGCGAGAAGAGACCCAGTACTTC.

The CDR3 reads CSVEGQNQETQYF. As DNA, the CDR3 is TGCAGCGTTGAAGGACAGAACCAAGAGACCCAGTACTTC. The V call is TRBV29-1, the J call TRBJ2-5, with a tentative D call TRBD1 (5 bases). The germline V gene encodes CDR1 SQVTM and CDR2 ANQGSEA. The CDR3 is 13 amino acids. Trimming removed 1 base at V and 0 bases at J, with 6 bases between.

The chain carries TRBV29-1 and TRBJ1-2; a possible D gene is TRBD1 (5 bases). V dropped 0 bases and J dropped 4 bases, with 18 bases sitting between them. Germline-derived CDR1 and CDR2 are SQVTM and ANQGSEA. This CDR3 region has 16 residues. Written as DNA, the CDR3 is TGCAGCGTTGAAGAGCCCCCGGGACGCCAGGGCTATGGCTACACCTTC. It is translated as CSVEEPPGRQGYGYTF. Full variable domain (rest looked up from reference TRBV29-1 and TRBJ1-2): SAVISQKPSRDICQRGTSLTIQCQVDSQVTMMFWYRQQPGQSLTLIATANQGSEATYESGFVIDKFPISRPNLTFSTLTVSNMSPEDSSIYLCSVEEPPGRQGYGYTFGSGTRLTVV.

The genes are TRBV28 and TRBJ2-3; D remains unclear. The V end was cut by 7 bases, the J end by 3 bases, with 11 bases between. The CDR3 runs 13 residues. From germline, CDR1 is MDHEN and CDR2 SYDVKM. In nucleotides, the CDR3 is TGTGCCAGCATCCACGGTGTTACAGATACGCAGTATTTT. Amino acids: CASIHGVTDTQYF. Full variable domain (outside the CDR3, taken from reference TRBV28 and TRBJ2-3): DVKVTQSSRYLVKRTGEKVFLECVQDMDHENMFWYRQDPGLGLRLIYFSYDVKMKEKGDIPEGYSVSREKKERFSLILESASTNQTSMYLCASIHGVTDTQYFGPGTRLTVL.

This clone was seen more than once but under ten times. The chain couples TRBV27 to TRBJ1-1; the D gene is possibly TRBD1 (5 bases). Trimming pared 4 bases from V and 3 bases from J, leaving 12 bases between. This CDR3 spans 14 amino acids. Per germline, CDR1 MNHEY and CDR2 SMNVEV (reference sequence). The CDR3 loop is CASSSPGSYTEAFF. The CDR3 DNA follows: TGTGCCAGCAGTTCCCCAGGGAGTTACACTGAAGCTTTCTTT.

The chain carries TRBV5-6 and TRBJ1-3; D gene unclear. V was clipped by 0 bases and J by 4 bases, with 2 bases between them. From germline, CDR1 is SGHDT and CDR2 YYEEEE. This CDR3 comprises 12 residues. CDR3 protein: CASSLGGNTIYF. The CDR3 nucleotides read TGTGCCAGCAGCTTGGGAGGAAACACCATATATTTT.

This rearrangement joins TRBV7-3 to TRBJ2-1, with a tentative D call TRBD2 (6 bases). The CDR3 loop spans 13 amino acids. Germline V gives CDR1 SGHTA, CDR2 FQGTGA. V lost 4 bases to trimming and J lost 4 bases, with 8 bases between them. The chain's CDR3 is CASSSAGYNEQFF. DNA of the CDR3: TGTGCCAGCAGCTCAGCGGGTTACAATGAGCAGTTCTTC.